These 29 T cell receptor beta chains were all obtained from the same sample, sequenced in a study of T cell changes during pregnancy in multiple sclerosis. The table came from immunoSEQ multiplex PCR; TCRdb's copy has only in-frame clones and leaves some out. Among over 85,000 clones listed, 91% were seen once. The sequencing here drew on peripheral blood, taken after pregnancy. Receptor source: a female donor in good health, enrolled as a control in a pregnancy study.

The rearrangement uses TRBV7-8 and TRBJ1-6; a possible D gene is TRBD1 (5 bases). Looked up from germline, CDR1 is SGHVS and CDR2 is FQNEAQ. The CDR3 is made up of 15 amino acids. V lost 5 bases and J lost 6, with 14 bases in between. The CDR3 region has the DNA TGTGCCAGCAGCCCACTAAGGGGTTTTAATTCACCCCTCCACTTT. Its translation is CASSPLRGFNSPLHF.

The chain recombines TRBV28 with TRBJ2-7, with D tentatively TRBD1 (6 bases). The V gene lost 5 bases and the J gene lost 2 bases, with 10 bases spanning the gap. The CDR3 covers 13 residues. CDR1 MDHEN and CDR2 SYDVKM come from the germline V gene. The CDR3 coding sequence is TGTGCCAGCAGTAACAGGGTTACCTACGAGCAGTACTTC. It translates to CASSNRVTYEQYF.

The CDR3 loop is CASSRGQGTGELFF. In DNA, the CDR3 is TGTGCCAGCAGCCGAGGACAGGGCACGGGGGAGCTGTTTTTT. The chain links TRBV7-3 to TRBJ2-2; 8 positions agree with TRBD1. The trim removed 5 bases at V and 8 bases at J, leaving 7 bases unmatched. Germline CDR1 reads SGHTA; CDR2 reads FQGTGA. The CDR3 runs to 14 residues.

This clone was picked up one time. This sequence joins TRBV5-8 and TRBJ2-1; no clear D. V was shortened by 4 bases and J by 7 bases, with 12 bases between the two germline ends. CDR3 length equals 13 residues. Looked up from germline, CDR1 is SGHTS and CDR2 is YDEGEE. DNA for the CDR3: TGTGCCAGCAGCACGCCTATAAAGAATGAGCAGTTCTTC. It is translated as CASSTPIKNEQFF.

The chain joins TRBV5-1 to TRBJ2-5; TRBD1 agrees at 7 bases. Germline V gene lookup returns CDR1 SGHRS and CDR2 YFSETQ. This CDR3 comprises 15 residues. The V and J ends lost 5 bases and 4 bases, in that order; junction bases with no gene match: 11. The DNA of the CDR3 is TGCGCCAGCAGTCTTGGACAGGCCGTTTTAGAGACCCAGTACTTC. As protein: CASSLGQAVLETQYF. The full variable domain, rest sourced from reference TRBV5-1 and TRBJ2-5, is KAGVTQTPRYLIKTRGQQVTLSCSPISGHRSVSWYQQTPGQGLQFLFEYFSETQRNKGNFPGRFSGRQFSNSRSEMNVSTLELGDSALYLCASSLGQAVLETQYFGPGTRLLVL.

The V gene is TRBV18, the J gene TRBJ1-5; 10 nucleotides agree with TRBD1. Germline V CDR1 and CDR2: KGHSH, LQKENI. V shed 4 bases, J shed 5 bases, and the junction held 5 bases outside the gene matches. The CDR3 consists of 15 residues. This CDR3 is CASSRTGTGDQPQHF. CDR3 DNA: TGTGCCAGCTCACGCACGGGGACAGGGGATCAGCCCCAGCATTTT. Drawing the rest from reference TRBV18 and TRBJ1-5, the complete variable domain is NAGVMQNPRHLVRRRGQEARLRCSPMKGHSHVYWYRQLPEEGLKFMVYLQKENIIDESGMPKERFSAEFPKEGPSILRIQQVVRGDSAAYFCASSRTGTGDQPQHFGDGTRLSIL.

This clone has more than one count but fewer than ten. The rearrangement links TRBV7-2 to TRBJ1-6; maybe TRBD1 (6 bases). Trimming cost V 1 base and J 9 bases, with 13 bases left between them. This CDR3 contains 15 residues. Germline values: CDR1 SGHTA, CDR2 FQGNSA. CDR3 nucleotides: TGTGCCAGCAGCTTAGGCAGGGGATATTCTTCACCCCTCCACTTT. It codes for CASSLGRGYSSPLHF.

This chain joins TRBV7-2 and TRBJ1-2, with TRBD1 as a possible D gene (5 bases). The V end was cut by 3 bases, the J end by 4 bases, with 12 bases between. Per the germline V gene, CDR1 is SGHTA and CDR2 is FQGNSA. The CDR3 spans 14 residues. The CDR3 region is CASSFQGLPYGYTF. The CDR3 nucleotides are TGTGCCAGCAGCTTTCAGGGCCTTCCCTATGGCTACACCTTC.

The genes are TRBV5-1 and TRBJ1-1; D might be TRBD1 (6 bases). Germline-derived CDR1 and CDR2 are SGHRS and YFSETQ. V gave up 3 bases and J gave up 4 bases, with 10 bases separating them. The CDR3 has 13 amino acids. In DNA form, the CDR3 reads TGCGCCAGCAGCTCCAGGGGCATCACTGAAGCTTTCTTT. This gives the protein CASSSRGITEAFF.

This clone was seen a handful of times. This sequence joins TRBV2 and TRBJ2-7; 9 bases line up with TRBD1. Germline V CDR1 and CDR2: SNHLY, FYNNEI. CDR3 size: 16 residues. J was trimmed by 3 bases and V by 4 bases; bases with no gene match: 10. CDR3 nucleotides: TGTGCCAGCAGTGGGGACAGGGCGAATGGATACTACGAGCAGTACTTC. This gives the protein CASSGDRANGYYEQYF.

The chain couples TRBV6-1 to TRBJ1-4, with D unclear. The CDR3 consists of 13 residues. V was cut by 8 bases and J by 7 bases, with 14 bases left in between. Germline CDR1 reads MNHNS; CDR2 reads SASEGT. The chain's CDR3 is CASFPGIGEKLFF. DNA of the CDR3: TGTGCCAGCTTTCCGGGGATTGGTGAAAAACTGTTTTTT.

This chain joins TRBV5-4 and TRBJ1-2; 7 bases agree with TRBD1. Germline assignment: CDR1 SGHNT and CDR2 YYREEE (reference sequence). The junction had 13 bases not matched to a gene; V was cut back by 4 bases and J by 7 bases. This CDR3 spans 15 amino acids. The CDR3 reads CASSPIRGLWTGYTF. In DNA, the CDR3 is TGTGCCAGCAGCCCGATTAGGGGGCTCTGGACTGGCTACACCTTC.

V and J are TRBV11-2 and TRBJ2-5; 7 bases are shared with TRBD2. The CDR3 is 13 residues long. Germline assignment: CDR1 SGHAT and CDR2 FQNNGV. V was pared by 7 bases and J by 5 bases, with 7 bases of the junction left unmatched. The CDR3 reads CASTRTSRETQYF. CDR3 coding DNA: TGTGCCAGCACCCGGACTAGTCGGGAGACCCAGTACTTC.

This chain connects TRBV28 to TRBJ1-2, with D tentatively TRBD1 (6 bases). The V gene lost 5 bases and the J gene lost 0 bases, with 16 bases spanning the gap. This CDR3 contains 16 residues. In germline, CDR1 is MDHEN, CDR2 SYDVKM. The DNA of the CDR3 is TGTGCCAGCAGTCGGGCGCAGGGGACGACTAACTATGGCTACACCTTC. This sequence encodes CASSRAQGTTNYGYTF.

This sequence joins TRBV21-1 and TRBJ2-5; the table names TRBD1, a call not compared with the DNA. TRBV21-1 is flagged as a pseudogene. This CDR3 comprises 17 residues. The CDR3 loop is CASSKSPSDRGRATQYF. The CDR3 nucleotides are TGTGCCAGCAGCAAATCCCCCTCGGACAGGGGGCGCGCGACCCAGTACTTC.

The chain employs TRBV5-6 and TRBJ1-6; 10 bases are a match to TRBD1. CDR1 and CDR2 from the germline V gene are SGHDT and YYEEEE. V trimming: 4 bases; J trimming: 4 bases; junction bases outside the gene matches: 5. The CDR3 is 16 residues long. The CDR3 bases are TGTGCCAGCAGCCGTGGGACAGGGGATTATAATTCACCCCTCCACTTT. Amino acid sequence: CASSRGTGDYNSPLHF.

The V gene is TRBV15, the J gene TRBJ1-3; D may be TRBD1 (6 bases). The CDR3 sequence is 14 residues long. Germline V gene sequence: CDR1 LNHNV, CDR2 YYDKDF (reference sequence). The V end was cut by 3 bases, the J end by 1 base, with 7 bases between. CDR3: CATSRDRSGNTIYF. For the CDR3, the DNA is TGTGCCACCAGCAGGGACAGATCTGGAAACACCATATATTTT. Looking up the rest from reference TRBV15 and TRBJ1-3 gives the full variable domain: DAMVIQNPRYQVTQFGKPVTLSCSQTLNHNVMYWYQQKSSQAPKLLFHYYDKDFNNEADTPDNFQSRRPNTSFCFLDIRSPGLGDTAMYLCATSRDRSGNTIYFGEGSWLTVV.

The chain couples TRBV25-1 to TRBJ1-1, with a tentative D call TRBD1 (5 bases). There are 13 residues in the CDR3. Germline CDR1 is MGHDK and CDR2 is SYGVNS. V was shortened by 6 bases and J by 1 base, with 9 bases between the two germline ends. For the CDR3, the DNA is TGTGCCAGCAGAAGGGGTTGGAACACTGAAGCTTTCTTT. Protein product: CASRRGWNTEAFF. Looking up the rest from reference TRBV25-1 and TRBJ1-1 gives the full variable domain: EADIYQTPRYLVIGTGKKITLECSQTMGHDKMYWYQQDPGMELHLIHYSYGVNSTEKGDLSSESTVSRIRTEHFPLTLESARPSHTSQYLCASRRGWNTEAFFGQGTRLTVV.

The rearrangement links TRBV18 to TRBJ1-2; weak D call: TRBD1 (5 bases). With 3 bases removed from V and 7 bases from J, the gap between germline ends came to 12 bases. This CDR3 is 13 amino acids long. Looked up from germline, CDR1 is KGHSH and CDR2 is LQKENI. The CDR3 spells CASSPPGRAGYTF. CDR3 sequence (DNA): TGTGCCAGCTCACCCCCAGGCAGGGCTGGCTACACCTTC.

This clone has just a few counts. The rearrangement links TRBV7-9 to TRBJ1-2; D remains ambiguous. V was clipped by 5 bases and J by 8 bases, with 9 bases between them. Germline values: CDR1 SEHNR, CDR2 FQNEAQ (reference sequence). The CDR3 runs 11 residues. CDR3 protein: CASSLQSGYTF. The DNA of the CDR3 is TGTGCCAGCAGCCTCCAGTCCGGCTACACCTTC.

The sample holds a few counts of this clone. The rearrangement uses TRBV11-2 and TRBJ2-5; D may be TRBD2 (7 bases). From germline, CDR1 is SGHAT and CDR2 FQNNGV. The ends were cut back, 4 bases at V and 0 bases at J, with 18 bases in the middle. The CDR3 has 17 amino acids. The CDR3 bases are TGTGCCAGCAGCTCCCCACGGGGGGCCTCGTACCAAGAGACCCAGTACTTC. Translation gives CASSSPRGASYQETQYF.

The rearrangement links TRBV7-9 to TRBJ2-3; perhaps TRBD2 as D (5 bases). The CDR3 has 11 residues. The germline V gene has CDR1 SEHNR and CDR2 FQNEAQ (reference sequence). V gave up 5 bases and J gave up 10 bases, with 10 bases separating them. CDR3: CASSPPGAQYF. CDR3 DNA sequence: TGTGCCAGCAGCCCTCCCGGGGCGCAGTATTTT.

This chain uses TRBV18 with TRBJ1-1; tentative D call: TRBD1 (6 bases). The germline gives CDR1 KGHSH, CDR2 LQKENI. V was clipped by 3 bases and J by 7 bases, with 21 bases between them. The CDR3 covers 16 residues. The chain's CDR3 is CASSPVLGGAVGEAFF. The CDR3 bases are TGTGCCAGCTCACCGGTGCTGGGGGGGGCGGTTGGTGAAGCTTTCTTT.

This sequence joins TRBV7-2 and TRBJ1-2; TRBD1 is a possible D gene (6 bases). Deletions cut 9 bases from V and 4 bases from J, with 21 bases between. Germline-derived CDR1 and CDR2 are SGHTA and FQGNSA. The CDR3 extends over 15 amino acids. In nucleotides, the CDR3 is TGTGCCAGTACCCTACAGGGCTCTCCTTCCTATGGCTACACCTTC. Translated, it gives CASTLQGSPSYGYTF.

The chain carries TRBV7-2 and TRBJ2-2, with 8 bases fitting TRBD2. V lost 6 bases and J lost 1; bases outside the gene matches: 10. The length of the CDR3 is 17 residues. Germline CDR1 is SGHTA and CDR2 is FQGNSA. This chain's CDR3 is CASSPGRGYLNTGELFF. The DNA for the CDR3 is TGTGCCAGCAGTCCCGGGAGGGGGTACCTGAACACCGGGGAGCTGTTTTTT. The variable domain in full, with the rest retrieved from reference TRBV7-2 and TRBJ2-2, is GAGVSQSPSNKVTEKGKDVELRCDPISGHTALYWYRQSLGQGLEFLIYFQGNSAPDKSGLPSDRFSAERTGGSVSTLTIQRTQQEDSAVYLCASSPGRGYLNTGELFFGEGSRLTVL.

This chain joins TRBV4-2 and TRBJ2-4, with D possibly matching TRBD2 (5 bases). Trimming removed 1 base at V and 5 bases at J, with 15 bases between. This CDR3 spans 16 amino acids. Germline loops: CDR1 LGHNA, CDR2 YNFKEQ. CDR3 residues: CASSQVGGRTQNIQYF. The CDR3 DNA is TGTGCCAGCAGCCAAGTCGGCGGGCGAACCCAAAACATTCAGTACTTC.

The chain's CDR3 is CASSATSGGRTDTQYF. The CDR3 DNA reads TGTGCCAGCAGTGCGACTAGCGGGGGGCGCACAGATACGCAGTATTTT. The J gene is TRBJ2-3, the V gene TRBV28; 13 bases map to TRBD2. Germline V gene lookup returns CDR1 MDHEN and CDR2 SYDVKM. The junction had 3 bases not matched to a gene; V was cut back by 5 bases and J by 1 base. The CDR3 runs 16 residues. Supplemented by reference TRBV28 and TRBJ2-3, the full variable domain reads DVKVTQSSRYLVKRTGEKVFLECVQDMDHENMFWYRQDPGLGLRLIYFSYDVKMKEKGDIPEGYSVSREKKERFSLILESASTNQTSMYLCASSATSGGRTDTQYFGPGTRLTVL.

The chain joins TRBV7-9 to TRBJ1-1; 10 bases line up with TRBD1. The germline V gene encodes CDR1 SEHNR and CDR2 FQNEAQ (reference sequence). The CDR3 consists of 14 residues. Trimming cost V 3 bases and J 3 bases; bases outside gene matches: 1. For the CDR3, the DNA is TGTGCCAGCAGCTTTGGACAGGGGGACACTGAAGCTTTCTTT. It is translated as CASSFGQGDTEAFF.

The gene calls are TRBV2 and TRBJ2-5; D might be TRBD1 (6 bases). This CDR3 is built from 13 residues. The V end lost 3 bases, the J end lost 7 bases, and 12 bases lay between the germline ends. CDR1 and CDR2 from the germline V gene are SNHLY and FYNNEI. CDR3 sequence reads: CASSEGAPRTQYF. The DNA of the CDR3 is TGTGCCAGCAGTGAGGGGGCCCCCAGGACCCAGTACTTC.